This T cell receptor beta chain was sequenced during a study of cytomegalovirus exposure and HLA in healthy donors. Study results and caveats: There were a few CMV-associated chains whose specificity for CMV antigens was confirmed in vitro. High sensitivity and specificity were reportedly achieved when the classifier diagnosed cytomegalovirus status. In a later analysis, CMV-associated beta chains were mostly HLA-associated, it appeared. Some highly shared sequence variants likely arose as a pipeline artifact.

V lost 2 bases and J 2 bases, leaving 14 bases between the germline ends. CDR1 is GTSNPN, CDR2 SVGIG, per germline (reference sequence). This CDR3 has 15 residues. Remarks on this clone: What it recognizes is unknown.

Primers: 60 Vbeta forward and 13 Jbeta reverse. Profiling relied on immunoSEQ multiplex PCR, and the TCRdb table lists in-frame clones only, not all of them. Of 110,000 or so clones in the sample, 76% are singletons; the top ten hold approximately 12%. The chain couples TRBV30 to TRBJ2-3, with D unresolved. The TCR originated in a woman in her thirties or forties in good health and CMV-seropositive. The sequenced sample consisted of PBMCs. The CDR3 spells CAWSPGSRSTDTQYF. The CDR3 DNA follows: TGTGCCTGGAGTCCCGGGTCGCGCTCCACAGATACGCAGTATTTT.